This T cell receptor beta chain was found in a study of a mutant IDH1 vaccine in newly diagnosed glioma. Study details: Treated patients had a mean age of roughly 39 years and a roughly 60% male, approximately 38% female split. Patients were pretreated with radiotherapy, temozolomide, or both, mostly both. Study-level points and caveats: Among patients, 80% to 95% showed immune responses induced by the vaccine.

Sample time point: week 23, last vaccination. Doses of 300 ug of mutant IDH1 20-mer peptide were given with topical imiquimod. New WHO grade 3 or 4 astrocytomas that were IDH1-mutant and ATRX-lost had been found in donors. Remarks on this clone: Its target is not known.

V was trimmed by 3 bases and J by 5 bases, leaving 11 bases between them. CDR1 is GTSNPN and CDR2 is SVGIG in the germline V gene (reference sequence). This CDR3 region has 12 residues. Repertoires were generated with immunoSEQ multiplex PCR, while TCRdb's copy carries only in-frame clones and drops some. The sample contains 20,000 to 25,000 clones, around 82% of which appear only once. This TCR came from a man aged 25-45 years with glioma. Sequencing was performed on PBMCs, taken from a glioma patient whose treatment included an IDH1 peptide vaccine. This sequence joins TRBV30 and TRBJ2-7; D is unclear. Here the CDR3 DNA reads TGTGCCTGGAGCCCCGATGGTGACGAGCAGTACTTC. Translated, it gives CAWSPDGDEQYF.